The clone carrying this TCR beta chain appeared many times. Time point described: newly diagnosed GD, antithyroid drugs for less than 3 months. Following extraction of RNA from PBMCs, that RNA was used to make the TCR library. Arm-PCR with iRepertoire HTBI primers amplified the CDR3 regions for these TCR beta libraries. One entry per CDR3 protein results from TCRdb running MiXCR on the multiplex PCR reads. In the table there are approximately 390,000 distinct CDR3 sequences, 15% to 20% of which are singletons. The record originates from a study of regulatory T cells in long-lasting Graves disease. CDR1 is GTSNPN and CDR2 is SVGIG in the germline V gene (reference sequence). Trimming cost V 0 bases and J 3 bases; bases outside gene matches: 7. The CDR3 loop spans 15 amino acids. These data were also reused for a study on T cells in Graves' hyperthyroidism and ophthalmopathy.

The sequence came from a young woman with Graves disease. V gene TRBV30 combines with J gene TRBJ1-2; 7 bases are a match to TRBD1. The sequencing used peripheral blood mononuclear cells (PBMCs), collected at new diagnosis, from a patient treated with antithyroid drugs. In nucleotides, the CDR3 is TGTGCCTGGAGTGTCCCCCAGGGGGGGGACTATGGCTACACCTTC. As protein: CAWSVPQGGDYGYTF.